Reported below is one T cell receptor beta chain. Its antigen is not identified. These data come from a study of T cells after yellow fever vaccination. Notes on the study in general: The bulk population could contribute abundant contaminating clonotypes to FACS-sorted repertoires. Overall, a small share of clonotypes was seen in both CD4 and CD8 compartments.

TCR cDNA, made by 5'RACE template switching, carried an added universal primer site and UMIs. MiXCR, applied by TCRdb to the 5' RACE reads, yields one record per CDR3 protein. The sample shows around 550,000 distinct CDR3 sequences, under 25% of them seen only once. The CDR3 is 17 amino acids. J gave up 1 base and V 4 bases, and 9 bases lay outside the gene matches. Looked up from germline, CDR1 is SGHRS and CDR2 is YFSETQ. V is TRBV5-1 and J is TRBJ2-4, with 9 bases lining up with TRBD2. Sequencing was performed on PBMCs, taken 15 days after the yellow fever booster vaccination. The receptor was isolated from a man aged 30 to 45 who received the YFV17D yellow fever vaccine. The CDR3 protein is CASSRGSGSVAKNIQYF. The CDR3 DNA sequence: TGCGCCAGCAGCCGAGGTAGCGGGAGCGTTGCCAAAAACATTCAGTACTTC.